This entry describes one T cell receptor (beta chain). Its target is not known. This sample was taken from a study of cytomegalovirus exposure and HLA in healthy donors. Points from the study as a whole: Productive rates of about 90% or about 30% were seen for most TCR beta V segments in an earlier analysis.

The PCR made use of 60 Vbeta and 13 Jbeta primers. Produced via immunoSEQ multiplex PCR; TCRdb's table is partial and in-frame only. The sample contains around 50,000 clones, under 75% of which appear only once. V shed 5 bases and J 6 bases; nucleotides not matched to a gene: 5. Germline CDR1 and CDR2: MNHEY and SVGAGI. The CDR3 contains 13 residues. This chain uses TRBV6-5 with TRBJ2-5, with TRBD2 identical over 8 bases. The origin of this receptor is a man aged 25 to 40 in good health and CMV-seronegative. Material: PBMCs. CDR3 amino acids: CASSLTSAKTQYF. The CDR3 nucleotides read TGTGCCAGCAGTCTGACTAGCGCAAAGACCCAGTACTTC.